Described below is a single T cell receptor beta chain sequence and its context. Its cognate antigen has yet to be identified. No much larger clone is present one base from it, and per-base qualities are unavailable. This CDR3 is also generated by other DNA sequences in the sample. TCR CDR3 regions were amplified from genomic DNA by multiplex PCR using the deep immunoSEQ assay. Extracted genomic DNA from each cell subset was distributed evenly across all wells of several immunoSEQ 96-well plates, and each plate was treated as a replicate. Each replicate PCR for sorted subsets received approximately 200 ng genomic DNA, equal to tens of thousands of T cell genomes. The purified libraries were quantified using a Qubit 3.0 fluorometer, sized with a Bioanalyzer 2100, and then quantified again using the KAPA Library Quantification kit. Each immunoSEQ 96-well plate was sequenced on its own single-read 150-cycle Illumina NextSeq 550 flow cell. The authors' analysis ran thus. Because the immunoSEQ output included only junctional sequences and no quality scores, the filtering could not be the same as the filtering used for full-length reads. To assign V/J genes and CDR3, sequences were annotated against IMGT germline references using PyIR, a Python wrapper for IgBLAST v1.9. Reads were filtered out if the reads had weak V/J assignments (E-value above 1e-6), no CDR3, stop codons, out-of-frame junctions, or ambiguous translated residues. V3J clonotypes were defined as sequences sharing the same inferred V gene, J gene, and CDR3 amino acid sequence. Percentage overlap between repertoires was computed as shared unique clonotypes divided by the size of the smaller repertoire. RTK rarefaction, the Chao1 estimator, and Recon v2.1 estimates of unobserved clonotypes were used to assess repertoire richness. Generation probabilities were computed with OLGA for all TCRbeta clonotypes obtained by the gDNA method from four donors. TCRdb's version of the immuneACCESS table is confined to in-frame rearrangements and falls short of the full clone set. An unresolved V gene accounts for under half of the shortfall where checked; the remainder is of unknown origin. The DNA gave D and trimming, while V, J and clone size come from that table. This sample lists some 2,000,000 clones; 90% to 95% were detected once. The top ten clones comprise more than 0.1% of the sample.

The data derive from a study of shared clonotypes between healthy human individuals (dated by TCRdb to 2020 to 2021). Some background on the complete study: The cohort comprised a couple of women and a few men aged 18 to 49 years. Leukapheresis yielded between about 0.9 and 10 billion PBMCs per donor. To increase sequencing depth and limit assay-specific biases, TCR repertoire library preparation and sequencing were carried out by different laboratories using diverse techniques. To estimate repertoire size and how much clonotypes are shared between individuals, the study performed deep sequencing of blood TCR repertoires from roughly five healthy adults. For each donor, CD4 naive and CD4 memory were each run on three plates, CD8 naive on two plates, and CD8 memory on one plate.

The donors were healthy, HIV-negative adults with no recently reported acute infections or vaccinations. Every donor was a Caucasian adult residing in Nashville, Tennessee, USA. CD4+ T cells were enriched by magnetic negative selection, after which naive cells were positively selected on CD45RA and the negative fraction was taken as the memory subset. Blood was obtained by leukapheresis, after which PBMCs were separated by Ficoll-Histopaque density gradient centrifugation and cryopreserved in liquid nitrogen vapor phase. Analytical flow cytometry was used to check the purity and quantity of every magnetically sorted T cell population. Genomic DNA was isolated from each sorted fraction and quantified by UV absorbance on a Nanodrop 2000c. On the study overall, not on this receptor specifically: Pairwise subsampling led to the expectation that sequencing depth would affect the degree of clonotype sharing among donors. The genetic and exposure-history diversity represented was limited by the small number of donors. Sampling was restricted to blood, and TCR repertoires in tissues likely differ from the TCR repertoires found in blood. Clonotypes shared by all four sorted-subset donors showed higher generation probabilities than non-shared clonotypes. Sharing across a handful of donors was observed for roughly 5% of naive CD4, about 3.2% of naive CD8, roughly 2.3% of memory CD4, and around 0.4% of memory CD8 clonotypes. Estimated clonotype richness was generally larger for naive than for memory subsets. Rarefaction of sorted-subset datasets indicated incomplete sequencing despite the large sequencing depth.

There are 14 amino acids in the CDR3, from cysteine to phenylalanine inclusive. Just CDR3 DNA is preserved here, 42 bases in frame from base 1. From a lookup of the germline V gene, CDR1 and CDR2 are SGHTA and FQGNSA. This TCR was sampled from a man younger than 35 in good health. Sequencing was performed on naive CD4+ T cells sorted from blood. Sample cell subset or site, as interpreted from the label and publication: CD45RA+ positively selected. This chain is built from TRBV7-2 and TRBJ2-5; the junction holds 8 bases that match TRBD2. The DNA end favors TRBJ2-7, so the J call may be wrong. The CDR3 protein sequence reads: CASSLASGIHEQYF. The sequenced DNA: TGTGCCAGCAGCTTAGCTAGCGGGATACACGAGCAGTACTTC.